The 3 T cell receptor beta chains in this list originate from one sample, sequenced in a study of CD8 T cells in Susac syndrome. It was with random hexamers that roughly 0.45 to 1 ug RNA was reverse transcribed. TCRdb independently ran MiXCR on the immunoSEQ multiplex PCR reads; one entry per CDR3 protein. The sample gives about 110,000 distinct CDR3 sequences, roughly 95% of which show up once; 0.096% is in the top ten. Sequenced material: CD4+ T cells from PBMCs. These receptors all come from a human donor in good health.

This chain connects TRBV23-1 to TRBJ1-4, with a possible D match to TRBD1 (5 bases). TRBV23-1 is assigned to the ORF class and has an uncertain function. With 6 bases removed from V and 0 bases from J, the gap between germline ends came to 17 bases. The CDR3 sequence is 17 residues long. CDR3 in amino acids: CASSPPETDATNEKLFF. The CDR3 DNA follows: TGCGCCAGCAGCCCTCCCGAGACAGATGCAACTAATGAAAAACTGTTTTTT.

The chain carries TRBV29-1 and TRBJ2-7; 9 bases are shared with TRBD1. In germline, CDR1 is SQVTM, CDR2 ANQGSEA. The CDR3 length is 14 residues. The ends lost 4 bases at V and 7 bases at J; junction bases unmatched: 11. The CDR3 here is CSVAPQGAPLEQYF. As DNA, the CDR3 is TGCAGCGTTGCACCACAGGGGGCCCCGCTTGAGCAGTACTTC.

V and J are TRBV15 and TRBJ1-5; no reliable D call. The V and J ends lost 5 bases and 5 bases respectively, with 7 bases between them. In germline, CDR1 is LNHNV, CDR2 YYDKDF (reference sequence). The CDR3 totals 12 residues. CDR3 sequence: CATSGGDQPQHF. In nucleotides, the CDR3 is TGTGCCACCAGCGGCGGGGATCAGCCCCAGCATTTT.